The clone carrying this T cell receptor beta chain was recorded at least ten times. Its target is not known. CD8+CD57+ cell expansion, shown by flow cytometry, had occurred in the patients selected for sequencing. The data derive from a study of CD8+CD57+ T cells in acquired aplastic anemia. Study context: Sorted CD4+ and CD8+ cells yielded around 3.2 ug of DNA on average. Regarding the study as a whole: Patients and controls turned out to have roughly 29 CD8+ CDR3 sequences in common. Any difference that existed in CD8+ Simpson's diversity between patients and controls was not significant.

The CDR3 has 14 amino acids. Germline V gene sequence: CDR1 LNHDA, CDR2 SQIVND (reference sequence). V was clipped by 7 bases and J by 4 bases, with 16 bases between them. It was genomic DNA that served as the template for profiling TCR beta VDJ and CDR3. TCRdb independently ran MiXCR on the reads; one entry per CDR3 protein. The sample contains 160,000 or so distinct CDR3 sequences, about 50% of which appear only once. Sequenced material: sorted CD4+, CD8+, or CD8+CD57+ T cells (not recorded which) from PBMCs. The source of this sequence is a human donor with aplastic anemia. The rearrangement joins TRBV19 to TRBJ1-1; maybe TRBD1 (6 bases). CDR3 in amino acids: CASTLFGGGTEAFF. The CDR3 DNA reads as TGTGCCAGTACCCTCTTTGGGGGCGGCACTGAAGCTTTCTTT.